This T cell receptor beta chain was found in a study of OX40 agonist ivuxolimab in advanced cancers. Whole-study findings and limits: More expanded clones were found, on average, in CD8+ than in CD4+ T cells. At doses 0.1 to 3.0 mg/kg, CD4+ and CD8+ clones expanded.

Individuals having autoimmune disease history or systemic immunosuppression were not enrolled. Concerning this clone: Its antigen remains unidentified.

V lost 4 bases and J 3 bases, leaving 6 bases between the germline ends. Germline CDR1 and CDR2: SSHAT and FNYEAQ (reference sequence). CDR3 length: 13 residues. Only in-frame clones appear in the TCRdb table, and some are missing; sequencing was by immunoSEQ multiplex PCR. The sample has approximately 82,000 clones; roughly 94% are singletons. The sequencing used CD4+ or CD8+ T cells sorted from blood, collected in a trial of the OX40 agonist ivuxolimab. The receptor's source is an adult with an advanced solid tumor such as melanoma, head and neck, liver or kidney cancer. V usage is TRBV7-7 and J usage is TRBJ2-2; D ambiguous. The chain's CDR3 is CASSSHDTGELFF. CDR3 nucleotides: TGTGCCAGCAGCTCCCACGACACCGGGGAGCTGTTTTTT.